The clone carrying this T cell receptor (beta chain) was seen many times. This record comes from a study of blood T cells in healthy people across ages. Study as a whole: T cells yielded about one barcoded beta molecule per two cells through template switching.

Trimming left V 2 bases short and J 7 bases short, with 20 bases between. Looked up from germline, CDR1 is DFQATT and CDR2 is SNEGSKA (reference sequence). This CDR3 region has 15 residues. Total RNA extracted from each sample amounted to at least 5.5 micrograms. Primed by a sample-barcoded 5' primer and a J-beta primer mix, a second PCR proceeded for roughly 6 to 12 cycles. A template-switch adaptor containing 12 random nucleotides labeled each cDNA molecule. TCRdb ran MiXCR on the 5' RACE reads and lists one entry per CDR3 protein. This sample yields some 640,000 distinct CDR3 sequences, of which roughly 30% are seen a single time; approximately 14% belongs to the top ten.

This rearrangement joins TRBV20-1 to TRBJ1-2; the D gene is possibly TRBD1 (6 bases). This TCR was sampled from a woman over 75 in good health. Material: blood. In nucleotides, the CDR3 is TGCAGTGCTAGACCCCCTTCGGGGGGCAAGGGTGGCTACACCTTC. This codes for CSARPPSGGKGGYTF.